The rows below give T cell receptor beta chains drawn from one sample of a study of blood T cell repertoires in COVID-19. Using immunoSEQ multiplex PCR, the repertoire was profiled, and TCRdb retains in-frame clones only, with some absent. The sample lists roughly 180,000 clones; over 80% were seen once. Sequenced material: PBMCs or T cells enriched from blood (not recorded which). The source of these receptors is a woman aged 45-65 years who had recovered from COVID-19. The CDR3 runs from the conserved cysteine through the conserved F or W. D genes are given only for firm matches. The size of a clone is reported for some rows only, either as once, few or many, or as a class for expanded clones.

TGCGCCAGCAGCTTGGACAGGGGGAACTATGGCTACACCTTC CASSLDRGNYGYTF TRBD1 - TRBV5-1 14 TRBJ1-2
TGTGCCAGCATTCCCCCTGAGCGGGAGAACACCGGGGAGCTGTTTTTT CASIPPERENTGELFF TRBD2 - TRBV2 16 TRBJ2-2
TGTGCCAGCAGCCAGGGGGGTGAGCAGTTCTTC CASSQGGEQFF - - TRBV27 11 TRBJ2-1
TGTGCCACTAGGGCCGGACAACTATGGGGTGGCTACACCTTC CATRAGQLWGGYTF - - TRBV6-5 14 TRBJ1-2
TGTGCCTGGAGTGAGGCGGGCGGCTACACCTTC CAWSEAGGYTF - - TRBV30 11 TRBJ1-2
TGTGCCAGCCTAGGAGGGAAGAATCAGCCCCAGCATTTT CASLGGKNQPQHF - - TRBV28 13 TRBJ1-5
TGTGCCGGAACTAGGGGGAACTATGGCTACACCTTC CAGTRGNYGYTF - once TRBV30 12 TRBJ1-2
TGTGCCAGCAGTCTCAGGGGGACGGGCACTGAAGCTTTCTTT CASSLRGTGTEAFF TRBD1 - TRBV27 14 TRBJ1-1
TGTGCCTGGACCTTCCAGGACGGGGAGCTGTTTTTT CAWTFQDGELFF - - TRBV30 12 TRBJ2-2
TGTGCCAGCAGCCCCAGGTCAGGCGTCGGAAACACCATATATTTT CASSPRSGVGNTIYF - - TRBV11-3 15 TRBJ1-3
TGTGCCTGGACCCCAGGACAGTACTATGGCTACACCTTC CAWTPGQYYGYTF - - TRBV30 13 TRBJ1-2
TGTGCCAGCAGTTACACCGGGACACGCTATGGCTACACCTTC CASSYTGTRYGYTF - - TRBV27 14 TRBJ1-2
TGTGCCAGTAGTTTCGGATGGAGTCAAGAGACCCAGTACTTC CASSFGWSQETQYF - - TRBV19 14 TRBJ2-5
TGTGCCTGGAGTTTCGTGAACACTGAAGCTTTCTTT CAWSFVNTEAFF - - TRBV30 12 TRBJ1-1
TGTGCCAGCAGCTTAGGACAGGGGGCTGAGACCCAGTACTTC CASSLGQGAETQYF TRBD1 - TRBV7-9 14 TRBJ2-5
TGTGCCAGCAGTGAAGGGCGGATACTAAGCAATCAGCCCCAGCATTTT CASSEGRILSNQPQHF - - TRBV2 16 TRBJ1-5
TGTGCCAGCAGTTACTCGTGGCAGGGTGATGGCTACACCTTC CASSYSWQGDGYTF - - TRBV6-5 14 TRBJ1-2
TGTGCCCGCCGGGTGAACTATGGCTACACCTTC CARRVNYGYTF - - TRBV30 11 TRBJ1-2
TGTGCCAGCAGTCGGGATGTTAGTTATGGCTACACCTTC CASSRDVSYGYTF - - TRBV12-3/TRBV12-4 13 TRBJ1-2
TGCGCCAGCAAGGAGAATAGCAATCAGCCCCAGCATTTT CASKENSNQPQHF - - TRBV10-2 13 TRBJ1-5
TGTGCCAGCAGCTTTCGCGGGGGGGGATACAATGAGCAGTTCTTC CASSFRGGGYNEQFF TRBD2 - TRBV5-4 15 TRBJ2-1
TGTGCCAGCAGTTTGGTAGGCGGGAACTATGGCTACACCTTC CASSLVGGNYGYTF - once TRBV28 14 TRBJ1-2
TGTGCCAGCAGCTTCGTGACAGGGGTTAGGGGCTACACCTTC CASSFVTGVRGYTF TRBD1 few TRBV5-6 14 TRBJ1-2
TGTGCCAGCCAACAGGGGGCTGGTCAGCCCCAGCATTTT CASQQGAGQPQHF TRBD1 - TRBV7-9 13 TRBJ1-5
TGTGCCAGCAGTGTGACTAAAGAGACCCAGTACTTC CASSVTKETQYF - - TRBV2 12 TRBJ2-5
TGTGCCAGCAGTGAAAATTGGGGACTTGGGGATTCACCCCTCCACTTT CASSENWGLGDSPLHF - - TRBV2 16 TRBJ1-6
TGTGCCAGCAGCTTTTATGGGGCATATGCTGAAGCTTTCTTT CASSFYGAYAEAFF - - TRBV7-2 14 TRBJ1-1
TGTGCCAGCAGCCAAGATCACGGGACAGGGGCGGAAAAACTGTTTTTT CASSQDHGTGAEKLFF TRBD1 - TRBV3-1/TRBV3-2 16 TRBJ1-4
TGTGCCAGCAGTTTAGCCAGTAACTATGGCTACACCTTC CASSLASNYGYTF - - TRBV28 13 TRBJ1-2
TGTGCCAGCAGCTCTAAGGGGGCAGGTTTGGGTACGCAGTATTTT CASSSKGAGLGTQYF TRBD1 - TRBV5-6 15 TRBJ2-3
TGTGCCAGCAGCTTAGCGCAGGGGACGGCTGGCTACACCTTC CASSLAQGTAGYTF - - TRBV11-1 14 TRBJ1-2
TGCGCCAGCAGCTTCCAGGGAGGGCTTATGAACACTGAAGCTTTCTTT CASSFQGGLMNTEAFF - - TRBV5-1 16 TRBJ1-1
TGTGCCAGCAGGCCACAGGGTACCTACAATGAGCAGTTCTTC CASRPQGTYNEQFF - - TRBV2 14 TRBJ2-1
TGTGCCACCAGCAGGGGACAGGGAATGAACACTGAAGCTTTCTTT CATSRGQGMNTEAFF TRBD1 few TRBV15 15 TRBJ1-1
TGTGCCAGCAGTCCCCTACAGGGGGCAGGGGATACGCAGTATTTT CASSPLQGAGDTQYF TRBD1 - TRBV6-2/TRBV6-3 15 TRBJ2-3
TGTGCCAGCAGGATCGCCGCGTCCGGCTACACCTTC CASRIAASGYTF - - TRBV2 12 TRBJ1-2